This T cell receptor beta chain comes out of a study of shared T cell receptors in the human thymus. The data were produced by immunoSEQ multiplex PCR, yet TCRdb's version contains in-frame clones alone and is incomplete. The sample holds some 720,000 clones, around 87% seen once. Trimming removed 5 bases from V and 0 bases from J, with 14 bases in between. CDR3 size: 16 residues. Germline CDR1 is MNHEY and CDR2 is SMNVEV (reference sequence). These same records also appear under a second study, on human thymus T cells. According to that study: Thymic as well as blood repertoires seemed to favor certain V and J genes unevenly.

The chain combines TRBV27 with TRBJ2-1; tentative D call: TRBD2 (5 bases). The clonotype was recovered from a boy younger than two with a congenital heart defect. The sample taken for sequencing was thymocytes. In nucleotides, the CDR3 is TGTGCCAGCAGTATGGACTCCTATAGCTCCTACAATGAGCAGTTCTTC. This sequence encodes CASSMDSYSSYNEQFF.